The clone carrying this T cell receptor beta chain was recorded only once. In the study's own analysis: Nucleated cell counts were estimated from reference gene primer amplification. Generated by immunoSEQ multiplex PCR, the TCRdb table keeps only in-frame clones and is missing some. Clonal size and the V and J genes are those of that table, whereas D and trimming came from the DNA. The sample holds under 350,000 clones, around 89% seen once. Trimming stripped 0 bases from V and 4 bases from J, with 6 bases between. CDR3 length equals 14 residues. Germline V gene data show CDR1 as MGHRA and CDR2 as YSYEKL. The data were taken from a study of blood T cell repertoires in COVID-19. Looking at the study overall: The United States, Italy and Spain supplied acute and convalescent COVID-19 samples. T cells, B-cell-depleted T cells, or PBMCs supplied cDNA or gDNA.

This TCR derives from a man in his forties or fifties with acute or convalescent COVID-19. The V and J genes are TRBV4-1 and TRBJ2-2; D might be TRBD2 (5 bases). Sequenced: peripheral blood. Here the CDR3 DNA reads TGCGCCAGCAGCCAAGAGGGAGTCACCGGGGAGCTGTTTTTT. It translates to CASSQEGVTGELFF.